This TCR beta chain was documented in a study of blood T cell repertoires in COVID-19 (TCRdb year 2020). Turning to the overall study: ImmuneRACE Cohort 3 recovered participants were defined by two consecutive negative NP/OP PCR tests, healthcare professional clearance, or symptom resolution. HLA class I and class II types, where available, came from metadata supplied by the sample provider rather than from assay-based typing. The material from the prospective study consisted of cDNA or gDNA derived from T cells, B-cell-depleted T cells, or PBMCs. Samples covering the acute and convalescent phases of COVID-19 were provided by collaborators in the United States, Italy and Spain. Deeply sampled blood TCRbeta repertoires from subjects exposed to, actively infected with, or recovered from COVID-19 were included in the dataset. The sample metadata nearly always contained a de-identified subject ID, COVID-19 status, age in years and sex. The repertoires were released in a freely available public database intended as a resource for research on the immune response to SARS-CoV-2. The samples were drawn from two sources: the first 160 participants of the ongoing ImmuneRACE study, and approximately 1,300 subjects contributed by 6 global collaborators.

Note on this clone: Its antigen is not yet known. No qualities accompany the bases; no much larger clone lies one base away.

Beyond this particular receptor, the publication reports: Clinical and demographic metadata were provided uncurated, with the amount varying by source and participant.

The immunoSEQ Assay, a bias-controlled multiplex PCR, was used to amplify TCRbeta CDR3 regions from genomic DNA. In the authors' own workflow: Within the assay, amplification of reference gene primers was used to estimate how many nucleated cells each sample contained. To quantify the absolute abundance of each unique TCRbeta CDR3 rearrangement, sequence reads were collapsed and filtered. Productive Simpson clonality was computed per sample as the square root of Simpson's diversity index over productive rearrangements. The immuneACCESS repertoire file appears here via TCRdb, limited to in-frame rearrangements. These files lack a portion of the clones; in checked studies, under half of the deficit traces to unresolved V genes, and the cause of the others is not known. V, J and clone size are taken as reported in that table, and D and trimming were inferred from the DNA itself. The sample yields 200,000 to 250,000 clones; approximately 87% were counted once. The top ten hold over 3% of the sample.

In the prospective study, participants were 18 to 89 years old, resided in under 30 geographic areas of the United States, and were enrolled through a virtual design. In the prospective study, participants were assigned to cohorts based on the clinical history participants reported in a screening survey and a study questionnaire. Mobile phlebotomists in the prospective study collected whole blood, serum and a nasopharyngeal or oropharyngeal swab from every participant. Prospective study participants could optionally give additional blood draws and questionnaires over an approximately two-month period. Before DNA extraction, blood samples from the prospective study were shipped at room temperature or frozen. The cysteine opens and the phenylalanine closes a CDR3 of 13 amino acids. The DNA shown is the 39-base CDR3, in frame from base 1. The germline V gene gives CDR1 as SGHRS and CDR2 as YFSETQ. A distance of 17 bases separates the germline ends of V and J, which lose 3 bases and 11 bases respectively.

Sequenced input: PBMCs or T cells enriched from blood (not recorded which). The origin of this receptor is a woman aged 50 to 60 in a cohort exposed to, infected with or recovered from COVID-19 (not recorded which). Recombination joined TRBV5-1 with TRBJ1-1, with the D gene uncertain. The bases read TGCGCCAGCAGCTCGACCGCCGACAACACGGCTTTCTTT. Its protein reads: CASSSTADNTAFF.